The rows below give T cell receptor beta chains drawn from one sample of a study of cytotoxic CD8 clonotypes in ibrutinib-treated CLL. The method was immunoSEQ multiplex PCR; TCRdb's version includes in-frame clones alone and lacks a portion of them. The sample contains a few hundred thousand clones, 67% of which appear only once. The sample consisted of PBMCs, taken after 36 months of ibrutinib treatment. These receptors all stem from a human donor with chronic lymphocytic leukemia. Both conserved end residues are part of each CDR3. The D gene is left open where the match is weak. Size values are once, few and many counts, or a class for expanded clones, and some rows have none.

d_gene: NA; v_gene: TRBV6-5; abundance: NA; j_gene: TRBJ2-7; CDR3aa: CAISDPRAAYEQYF; CDR3nt: TGTGCCATCAGTGACCCCAGGGCGGCCTACGAGCAGTACTTC
d_gene: NA; v_gene: TRBV29-1; abundance: NA; j_gene: TRBJ1-4; CDR3aa: CSVRGGEKLFF; CDR3nt: TGCAGCGTGAGGGGCGGGGAAAAACTGTTTTTT
d_gene: NA; v_gene: TRBV28; abundance: NA; j_gene: TRBJ2-1; CDR3aa: CASTTVSYNEQFF; CDR3nt: TGTGCCAGCACGACAGTGTCCTACAATGAGCAGTTCTTC
d_gene: NA; v_gene: TRBV19; abundance: NA; j_gene: TRBJ2-3; CDR3aa: CASSLTDTQYF; CDR3nt: TGTGCCAGTAGCTTGACAGATACGCAGTATTTT
d_gene: TRBD1; v_gene: TRBV9; abundance: NA; j_gene: TRBJ1-4; CDR3aa: CASSRRGTGSNEKLFF; CDR3nt: TGTGCCAGCAGCCGGCGGGGGACAGGGTCTAATGAAAAACTGTTTTTT
d_gene: TRBD2; v_gene: TRBV10-3; abundance: once; j_gene: TRBJ2-1; CDR3aa: CAIRASGSSYNEQFF; CDR3nt: TGTGCCATAAGGGCTAGCGGAAGCTCCTACAATGAGCAGTTCTTC
d_gene: NA; v_gene: TRBV6-1; abundance: few; j_gene: TRBJ2-7; CDR3aa: CASRIRTYEQYF; CDR3nt: TGTGCCAGCAGGATCCGCACCTACGAGCAGTACTTC
d_gene: NA; v_gene: TRBV6-5; abundance: NA; j_gene: TRBJ2-3; CDR3aa: CASSRENNTQYF; CDR3nt: TGTGCCAGCAGTAGGGAGAATAATACGCAGTATTTT
d_gene: NA; v_gene: TRBV11-2; abundance: NA; j_gene: TRBJ2-7; CDR3aa: CASSGYGQSASYEQYF; CDR3nt: TGTGCCAGCAGCGGATATGGACAATCCGCCTCCTACGAGCAGTACTTC
d_gene: NA; v_gene: TRBV29-1; abundance: NA; j_gene: TRBJ1-2; CDR3aa: CSVSGTDAYGYTF; CDR3nt: TGCAGCGTCAGCGGGACGGACGCCTATGGCTACACCTTC
d_gene: NA; v_gene: TRBV28; abundance: NA; j_gene: TRBJ1-2; CDR3aa: CASSFRTYGYTF; CDR3nt: TGTGCCAGCAGTTTTCGTACTTATGGCTACACCTTC
d_gene: TRBD1; v_gene: TRBV4-3; abundance: NA; j_gene: TRBJ1-2; CDR3aa: CASSQDGQGARGYTF; CDR3nt: TGCGCCAGCAGCCAAGATGGCCAGGGGGCGCGCGGCTACACCTTC
d_gene: NA; v_gene: TRBV6-6; abundance: NA; j_gene: TRBJ1-1; CDR3aa: CASRPGVANTEAFF; CDR3nt: TGTGCCAGCAGGCCCGGGGTGGCGAACACTGAAGCTTTCTTT
d_gene: NA; v_gene: TRBV5-1; abundance: NA; j_gene: TRBJ2-1; CDR3aa: CASSLGGGSGSYNEQFF; CDR3nt: TGCGCCAGCAGTTTGGGAGGTGGGTCCGGCTCCTACAATGAGCAGTTCTTC